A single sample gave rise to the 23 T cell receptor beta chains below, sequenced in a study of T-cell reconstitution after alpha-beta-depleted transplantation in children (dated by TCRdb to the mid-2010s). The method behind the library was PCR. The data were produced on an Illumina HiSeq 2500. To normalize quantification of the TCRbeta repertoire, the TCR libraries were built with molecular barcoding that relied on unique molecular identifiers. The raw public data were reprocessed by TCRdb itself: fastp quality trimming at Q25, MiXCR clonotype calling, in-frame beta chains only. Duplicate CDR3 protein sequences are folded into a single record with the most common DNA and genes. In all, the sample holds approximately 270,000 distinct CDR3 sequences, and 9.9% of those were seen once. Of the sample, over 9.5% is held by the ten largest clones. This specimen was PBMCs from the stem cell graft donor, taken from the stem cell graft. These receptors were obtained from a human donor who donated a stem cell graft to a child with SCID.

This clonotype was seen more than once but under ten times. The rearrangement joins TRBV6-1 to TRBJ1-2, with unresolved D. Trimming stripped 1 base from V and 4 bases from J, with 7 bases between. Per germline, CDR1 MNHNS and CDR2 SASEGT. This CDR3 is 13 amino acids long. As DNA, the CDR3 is TGTGCCAGCAGTGAAGAGGGCCCCTATGGCTACACCTTC. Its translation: CASSEEGPYGYTF.

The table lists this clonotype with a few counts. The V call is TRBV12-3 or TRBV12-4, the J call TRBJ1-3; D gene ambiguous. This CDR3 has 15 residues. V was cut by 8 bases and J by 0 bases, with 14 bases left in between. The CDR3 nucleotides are TGTGCCAGCGACTACAGAGCGCACTCTGGAAACACCATATATTTT. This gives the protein CASDYRAHSGNTIYF.

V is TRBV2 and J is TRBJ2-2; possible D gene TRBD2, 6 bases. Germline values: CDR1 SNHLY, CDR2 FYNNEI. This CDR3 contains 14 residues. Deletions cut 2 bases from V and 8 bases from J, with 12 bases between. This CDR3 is CASSETRGQGELFF. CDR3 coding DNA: TGTGCCAGCAGTGAAACGCGGGGTCAGGGGGAGCTGTTTTTT. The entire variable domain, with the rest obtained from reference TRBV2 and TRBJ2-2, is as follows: EPEVTQTPSHQVTQMGQEVILRCVPISNHLYFYWYRQILGQKVEFLVSFYNNEISEKSEIFDDQFSVERPDGSNFTLKIRSTKLEDSAMYFCASSETRGQGELFFGEGSRLTVL.

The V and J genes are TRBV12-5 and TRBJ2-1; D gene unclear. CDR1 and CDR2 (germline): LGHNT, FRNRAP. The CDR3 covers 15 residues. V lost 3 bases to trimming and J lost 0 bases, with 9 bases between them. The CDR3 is CASGFPQSSYNEQFF. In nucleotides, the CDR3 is TGTGCTAGTGGTTTCCCTCAGAGCTCCTACAATGAGCAGTTCTTC.

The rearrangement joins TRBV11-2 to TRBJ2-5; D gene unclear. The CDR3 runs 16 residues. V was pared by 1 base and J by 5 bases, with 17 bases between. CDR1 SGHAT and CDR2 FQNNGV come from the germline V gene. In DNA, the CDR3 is TGTGCCAGCAGCTTAGGGGGTGGTGGGGTCGGTGAGACCCAGTACTTC. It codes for CASSLGGGGVGETQYF.

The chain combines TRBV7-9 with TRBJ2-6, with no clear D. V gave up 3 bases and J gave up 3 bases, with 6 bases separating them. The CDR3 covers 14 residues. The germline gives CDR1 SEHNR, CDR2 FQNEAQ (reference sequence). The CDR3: CASSFRDGANVLTF. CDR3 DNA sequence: TGTGCCAGCAGCTTTCGTGATGGGGCCAACGTCCTGACTTTC.

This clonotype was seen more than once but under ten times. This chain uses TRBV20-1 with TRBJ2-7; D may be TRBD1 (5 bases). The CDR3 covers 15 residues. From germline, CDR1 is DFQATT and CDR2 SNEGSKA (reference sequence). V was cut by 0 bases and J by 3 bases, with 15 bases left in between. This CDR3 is CSAREQTGRLYEQYF. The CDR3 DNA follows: TGCAGTGCTAGAGAGCAAACAGGCAGACTCTACGAGCAGTACTTC.

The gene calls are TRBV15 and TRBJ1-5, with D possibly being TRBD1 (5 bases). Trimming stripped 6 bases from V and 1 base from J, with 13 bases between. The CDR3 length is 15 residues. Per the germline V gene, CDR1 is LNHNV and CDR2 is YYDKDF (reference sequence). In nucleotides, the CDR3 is TGTGCCACCAGTATCAGGGAAGGGAGCAATCAGCCCCAGCATTTT. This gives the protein CATSIREGSNQPQHF.

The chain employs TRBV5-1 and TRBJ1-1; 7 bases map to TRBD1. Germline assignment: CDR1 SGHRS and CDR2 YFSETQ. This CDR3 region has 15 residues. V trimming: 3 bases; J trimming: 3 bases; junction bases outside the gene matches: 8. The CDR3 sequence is CASSYHRGVDTEAFF. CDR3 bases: TGCGCCAGCAGCTACCACAGGGGTGTGGACACTGAAGCTTTCTTT.

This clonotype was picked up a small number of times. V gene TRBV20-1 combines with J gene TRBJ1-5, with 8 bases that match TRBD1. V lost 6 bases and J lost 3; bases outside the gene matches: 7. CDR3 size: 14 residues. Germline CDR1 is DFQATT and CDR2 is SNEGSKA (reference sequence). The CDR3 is CSATDRVANQPQHF. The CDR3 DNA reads TGCAGTGCCACGGACAGGGTGGCCAATCAGCCCCAGCATTTT.

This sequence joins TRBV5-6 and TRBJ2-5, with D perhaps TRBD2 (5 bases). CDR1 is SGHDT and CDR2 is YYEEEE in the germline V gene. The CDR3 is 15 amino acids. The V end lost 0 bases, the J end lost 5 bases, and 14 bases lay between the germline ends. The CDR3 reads CASSLVASQVETQYF. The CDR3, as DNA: TGTGCCAGCAGCTTGGTGGCTAGCCAGGTGGAGACCCAGTACTTC.

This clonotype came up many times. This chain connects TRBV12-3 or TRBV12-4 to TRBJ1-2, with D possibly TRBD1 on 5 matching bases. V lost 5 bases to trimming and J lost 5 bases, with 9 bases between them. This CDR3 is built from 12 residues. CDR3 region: CASSDQGYGYTF. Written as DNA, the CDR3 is TGTGCCAGCAGTGACCAGGGATATGGCTACACCTTC.

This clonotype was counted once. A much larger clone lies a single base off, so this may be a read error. This chain's CDR3 is CSVQYGIADKQYF. The CDR3 bases are TGCAGCGTTCAGTATGGGATAGCAGATAAGCAGTATTTT. This rearrangement joins TRBV29-1 to TRBJ2-3; D remains ambiguous. The CDR3 covers 13 residues. The germline CDR1 and CDR2 sequences are SQVTM and ANQGSEA.

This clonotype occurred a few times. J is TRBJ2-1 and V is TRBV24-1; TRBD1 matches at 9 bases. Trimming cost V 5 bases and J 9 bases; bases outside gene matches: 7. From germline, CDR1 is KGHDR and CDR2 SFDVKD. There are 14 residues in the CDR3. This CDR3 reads CATSVGTGRGEQFF. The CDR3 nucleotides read TGTGCCACCAGTGTCGGGACAGGGAGAGGTGAGCAGTTCTTC.

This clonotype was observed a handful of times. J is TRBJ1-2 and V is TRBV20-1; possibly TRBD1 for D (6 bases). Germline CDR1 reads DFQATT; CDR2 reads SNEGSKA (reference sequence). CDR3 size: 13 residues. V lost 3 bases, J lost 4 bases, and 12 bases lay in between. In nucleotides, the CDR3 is TGCAGTGCTAGCAAACAGGGTAGCTATGGCTACACCTTC. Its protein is CSASKQGSYGYTF.

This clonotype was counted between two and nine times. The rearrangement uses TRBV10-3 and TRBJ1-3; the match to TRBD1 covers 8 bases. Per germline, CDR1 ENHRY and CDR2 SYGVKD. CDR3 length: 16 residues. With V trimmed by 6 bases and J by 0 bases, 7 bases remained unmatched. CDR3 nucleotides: TGTGCCATCAGGCGGGACAGGACCAACTCTGGAAACACCATATATTTT. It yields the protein CAIRRDRTNSGNTIYF.

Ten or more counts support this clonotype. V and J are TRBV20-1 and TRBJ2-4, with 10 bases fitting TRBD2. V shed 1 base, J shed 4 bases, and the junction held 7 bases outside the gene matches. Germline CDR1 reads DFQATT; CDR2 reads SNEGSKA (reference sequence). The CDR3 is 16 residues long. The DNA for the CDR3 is TGCAGTGCTAGAGGGAATAGCGGGGGGCTTAAAAACATTCAGTACTTC. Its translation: CSARGNSGGLKNIQYF.

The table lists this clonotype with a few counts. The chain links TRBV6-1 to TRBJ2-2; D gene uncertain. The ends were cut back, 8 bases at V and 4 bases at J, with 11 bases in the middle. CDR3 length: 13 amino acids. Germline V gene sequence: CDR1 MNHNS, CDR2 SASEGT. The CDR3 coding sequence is TGTGCCAGCTCCCGTGAGGTCACCGGGGAGCTGTTTTTT. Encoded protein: CASSREVTGELFF.

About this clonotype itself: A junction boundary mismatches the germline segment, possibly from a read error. The CDR3 nucleotides read TGTGCCAGCATTTTATGGAACCAGCCCCAGCATTTT. It encodes CASILWNQPQHF. The rearrangement uses TRBV12-3 or TRBV12-4 and TRBJ1-5; unclear D gene. This CDR3 has 12 amino acids.

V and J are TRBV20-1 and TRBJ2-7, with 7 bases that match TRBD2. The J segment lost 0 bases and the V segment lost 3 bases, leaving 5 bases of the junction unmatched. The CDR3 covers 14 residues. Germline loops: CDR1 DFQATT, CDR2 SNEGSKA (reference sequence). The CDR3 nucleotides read TGCAGTGCTAGCGGTAGCGGGTCCTCCTACGAGCAGTACTTC. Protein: CSASGSGSSYEQYF.

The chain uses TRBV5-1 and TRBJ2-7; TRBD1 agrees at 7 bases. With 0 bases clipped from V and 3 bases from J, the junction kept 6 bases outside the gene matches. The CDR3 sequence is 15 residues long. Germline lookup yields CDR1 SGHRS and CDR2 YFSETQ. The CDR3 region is CASSLEPGGSYEQYF. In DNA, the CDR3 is TGCGCCAGCAGCTTGGAACCAGGGGGAAGCTACGAGCAGTACTTC.

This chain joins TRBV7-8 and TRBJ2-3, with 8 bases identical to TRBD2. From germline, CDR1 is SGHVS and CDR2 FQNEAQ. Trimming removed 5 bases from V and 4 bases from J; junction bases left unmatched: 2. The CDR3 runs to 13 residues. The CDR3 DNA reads TGTGCCAGCAGCCCCGGGAGGGCAGATACGCAGTATTTT. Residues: CASSPGRADTQYF.

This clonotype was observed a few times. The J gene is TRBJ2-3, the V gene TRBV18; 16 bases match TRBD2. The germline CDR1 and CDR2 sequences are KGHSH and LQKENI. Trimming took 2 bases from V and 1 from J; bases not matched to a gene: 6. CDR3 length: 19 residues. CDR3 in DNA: TGTGCCAGCTCACCAACGGGACTAGCGGGGGGGCCTGGCACAGATACGCAGTATTTT. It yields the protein CASSPTGLAGGPGTDTQYF.